A single sample gave rise to the 27 T cell receptor beta chains below, sequenced in a study of blood T cell repertoires in COVID-19. Profiling relied on immunoSEQ multiplex PCR, and the TCRdb table lists in-frame clones only, not all of them. The sample contains 150,000 to 160,000 clones, about four fifths of which appear only once. Sequencing was performed on peripheral blood. The receptors shown here come from a woman aged 60 to 75 with acute or convalescent COVID-19.

Comment on this clone: At one of its ends the junction is not consistent with the germline gene, which may arise from a read error. V and J are TRBV7-2 and TRBJ2-1; perhaps TRBD1 as D (5 bases). The germline CDR1 and CDR2 sequences are SGHTA and FQGNSA. There are 11 residues in the CDR3. Here the CDR3 reads CASSLTVERFF. DNA for the CDR3: TGTGCCAGCAGCTTGACAGTCGAGCGGTTCTTC.

The chain recombines TRBV7-9 with TRBJ2-7, with 10 bases identical to TRBD1. The V and J ends lost 5 bases and 3 bases, in that order; junction bases with no gene match: 7. The CDR3 runs to 15 residues. Germline assignment: CDR1 SEHNR and CDR2 FQNEAQ (reference sequence). CDR3: CASSLDRGILYEQYF. Here the CDR3 DNA reads TGTGCCAGCAGCCTGGACAGGGGGATCCTCTACGAGCAGTACTTC.

V and J are TRBV2 and TRBJ2-5; TRBD2 is a possible D gene (6 bases). CDR3 length equals 14 residues. Germline CDR1 is SNHLY and CDR2 is FYNNEI. V was cut by 1 base and J by 5 bases, with 11 bases left in between. The DNA for the CDR3 is TGTGCCAGCAGTGAAGGATCCCGGGGGGAGACCCAGTACTTC. This encodes CASSEGSRGETQYF.

The chain carries TRBV7-3 and TRBJ2-3, with a tentative D call TRBD2 (6 bases). Germline V CDR1 and CDR2: SGHTA, FQGTGA. V was pared by 5 bases and J by 8 bases, with 11 bases between. The CDR3 is 12 residues long. The DNA of the CDR3 is TGTGCCAGCAGCGCCCAGGAGGGTACGCAGTATTTT. Translated: CASSAQEGTQYF.

The rearrangement uses TRBV11-1 and TRBJ2-7, with 9 bases aligning to TRBD1. V was pared by 5 bases and J by 7 bases, with 12 bases of the junction left unmatched. From germline, CDR1 is SGHAT and CDR2 FQDESV (reference sequence). The CDR3 extends over 15 amino acids. CDR3 protein: CASSDRDRATREQYF. CDR3 bases: TGTGCCAGCAGCGACCGGGACAGGGCCACCAGGGAGCAGTACTTC. The full variable domain, rest sourced from reference TRBV11-1 and TRBJ2-7, is EAEVAQSPRYKITEKSQAVAFWCDPISGHATLYWYRQILGQGPELLVQFQDESVVDDSQLPKDRFSAERLKGVDSTLKIQPAELGDSAMYLCASSDRDRATREQYFGPGTRLTVT.

This chain links TRBV19 with TRBJ1-5, with D possibly matching TRBD1 (5 bases). The CDR3 covers 14 residues. The V gene lost 8 bases and the J gene lost 5 bases, with 16 bases spanning the gap. Germline CDR1 reads LNHDA; CDR2 reads SQIVND (reference sequence). CDR3 sequence (DNA): TGTGCCAGTGGACAAACATTGGGATATCAGCCCCAGCATTTT. Its translation: CASGQTLGYQPQHF.

The chain is built from TRBV9 and TRBJ2-7, with 7 positions matching TRBD1. V dropped 3 bases and J dropped 2; count of bases not matched to a gene: 5. The CDR3 loop spans 14 amino acids. Germline V lookup: CDR1 SGDLS, CDR2 YYNGEE. In DNA, the CDR3 is TGTGCCAGCAGCGCGGCCGACAGGGCCTACGAGCAGTACTTC. This codes for CASSAADRAYEQYF.

This chain uses TRBV4-1 with TRBJ2-1, with a possible D match to TRBD2 (7 bases). CDR3 length: 15 amino acids. CDR1 and CDR2 (germline): MGHRA, YSYEKL. V was trimmed by 1 base and J by 6 bases, leaving 13 bases between them. CDR3 coding DNA: TGCGCCAGCAGCCAAGGGCGGGGGCTGGGCAATGAGCAGTTCTTC. This codes for CASSQGRGLGNEQFF.

The chain combines TRBV18 with TRBJ1-5; D is unresolved. The CDR3 loop spans 12 amino acids. V lost 4 bases and J lost 11, with 12 bases in between. Germline CDR1 and CDR2: KGHSH and LQKENI. The CDR3 region is CASSLAVGSQHF. The CDR3 nucleotides are TGTGCCAGCTCACTAGCCGTTGGGTCCCAGCATTTT.

The chain carries TRBV4-2 and TRBJ2-1, with 10 bases aligning to TRBD2. CDR1 and CDR2 from the germline V gene are LGHNA and YNFKEQ. This CDR3 has 16 residues. After removal of 0 bases from V and 5 bases from J, the junction contained 4 bases not matched to a gene. The CDR3 protein is CASSQDPSGGNNEQFF. The CDR3 DNA reads as TGTGCCAGCAGCCAAGATCCTAGCGGGGGAAACAATGAGCAGTTCTTC.

The rearrangement uses TRBV5-1 and TRBJ1-4; 7 positions agree with TRBD1. Germline V gene lookup returns CDR1 SGHRS and CDR2 YFSETQ. The CDR3 loop spans 15 amino acids. Germline trimming cut 0 bases from V and 7 bases from J; bases unmatched to any gene: 6. The CDR3 region is CASSLDGTVREKLFF. CDR3 bases: TGCGCCAGCAGCTTGGATGGGACAGTCCGTGAAAAACTGTTTTTT.

This rearrangement joins TRBV4-1 to TRBJ2-3; a weak D match, TRBD2 (6 bases). This CDR3 is built from 15 residues. The germline V and J ends were trimmed by 0 bases and 5 bases, with 12 bases remaining between them. The V gene's germline CDR1 is MGHRA and CDR2 YSYEKL. CDR3 DNA sequence: TGCGCCAGCAGCCAAGATCCGGTGGGGGGAGATACGCAGTATTTT. It codes for CASSQDPVGGDTQYF.

The J gene is TRBJ2-5, the V gene TRBV30; no firm D call. The CDR3 extends over 12 amino acids. Germline CDR1 and CDR2: GTSNPN and SVGIG (reference sequence). V lost 0 bases to trimming and J lost 5 bases, with 7 bases between them. The CDR3 sequence is CAWSVNGETQYF. The CDR3 bases are TGTGCCTGGAGTGTAAACGGGGAGACCCAGTACTTC.

The CDR3 nucleotides read TGCAGCCTGGGGGCCGCCTCCTACAATGAGCAGTTCTTC. It codes for CSLGAASYNEQFF. V usage is TRBV29-1 and J usage is TRBJ2-1; D may be TRBD1 (6 bases). CDR1 is SQVTM, CDR2 ANQGSEA, per germline. V lost 8 bases and J lost 0, with 11 bases in between. The CDR3 spans 13 residues.

V usage is TRBV6-1 and J usage is TRBJ2-7; D remains ambiguous. This CDR3 has 16 residues. Per the germline V gene, CDR1 is MNHNS and CDR2 is SASEGT. V lost 1 base and J 0 bases, leaving 13 bases between the germline ends. In nucleotides, the CDR3 is TGTGCCAGCAGTGAAGGGTACAGTTTGAGCTCCTACGAGCAGTACGTC. This encodes CASSEGYSLSSYEQYV.

This chain joins TRBV28 and TRBJ1-1, with 9 positions matching TRBD1. CDR3 length: 13 amino acids. In germline, CDR1 is MDHEN, CDR2 SYDVKM. V gave up 8 bases and J gave up 3 bases; unmatched junction bases: 4. The CDR3 region is CASLGQGYTEAFF. The CDR3 nucleotides are TGTGCCAGCTTGGGACAGGGATACACTGAAGCTTTCTTT.

This clone has more than one count but fewer than ten. The chain uses TRBV15 and TRBJ2-3; 13 bases map to TRBD2. V lost 8 bases, J lost 3 bases, and 20 bases stayed unmatched. CDR1 LNHNV and CDR2 YYDKDF come from the germline V gene (reference sequence). There are 20 residues in the CDR3. For the CDR3, the DNA is TGTGCCACCGGCGGGACCGCGACGCCGGGACTAGCGGGGTTTACAGATACGCAGTATTTT. Its translation: CATGGTATPGLAGFTDTQYF.

The rearrangement uses TRBV19 and TRBJ1-1; the match to TRBD1 covers 11 bases. The CDR3 extends over 16 amino acids. CDR1 is LNHDA and CDR2 is SQIVND in the germline V gene (reference sequence). Unmatched junction bases numbered 11, after V lost 6 bases and J lost 5 bases. The CDR3 DNA is TGTGCCAGTAGGGACAGGGGGCAGGGGGAGTTGACTGAAGCTTTCTTT. It translates to CASRDRGQGELTEAFF.

V and J are TRBV14 and TRBJ1-4; the D gene is possibly TRBD1 (6 bases). The CDR3 covers 16 residues. Germline CDR1 reads SGHDN; CDR2 reads FVKESK. The V gene lost 1 base and the J gene lost 2 bases, with 11 bases spanning the gap. CDR3 region: CASSQGSGATNEKLFF. As DNA, the CDR3 is TGTGCCAGCAGCCAAGGTTCAGGGGCCACTAATGAAAAACTGTTTTTT.

The rearrangement joins TRBV20-1 to TRBJ2-4; weak D call: TRBD2 (6 bases). V was pared by 3 bases and J by 8 bases, with 14 bases between. The CDR3 runs 13 residues. CDR1 and CDR2 (germline): DFQATT, SNEGSKA (reference sequence). In DNA, the CDR3 is TGCAGTGCTAGTTTTCCGGGGGAGGACATTCAGTACTTC. Amino acids: CSASFPGEDIQYF.

A note on this clone: Just one base apart from a much larger clone, this may be a read error. The chain employs TRBV2 and TRBJ2-2; 7 nucleotides match TRBD1. J lost 1 base, V lost 5 bases, and 1 base had no gene match. Germline assignment: CDR1 SNHLY and CDR2 FYNNEI. CDR3 length equals 14 residues. CDR3 in amino acids: CASSWTGNTGELFF. CDR3 in DNA: TGTGCCAGCAGTTGGACAGGGAACACCGGGGAGCTGTTTTTT.

In DNA, the CDR3 is TGTGCCAGCAGTTACGACAGGGGCTGGAATTCACCCCTCCACTTT. It is translated as CASSYDRGWNSPLHF. The chain joins TRBV6-5 to TRBJ1-6; 8 bases are a match to TRBD1. Trimming cost V 2 bases and J 7 bases; bases outside gene matches: 4. In germline, CDR1 is MNHEY, CDR2 SVGAGI. The CDR3 totals 15 residues.

The genes are TRBV5-5 and TRBJ2-5, with D tentatively TRBD1 (5 bases). The CDR3 is made up of 15 amino acids. In germline, CDR1 is SGHKS, CDR2 YYEKEE (reference sequence). The germline V and J ends were trimmed by 2 bases and 2 bases, with 13 bases remaining between them. This CDR3 is CASSFVWGHQETQYF. CDR3 nucleotides: TGTGCCAGCAGCTTTGTTTGGGGCCATCAAGAGACCCAGTACTTC. Filled out from reference TRBV5-5 and TRBJ2-5, the complete variable domain reads DAGVTQSPTHLIKTRGQQVTLRCSPISGHKSVSWYQQVLGQGPQFIFQYYEKEERGRGNFPDRFSARQFPNYSSELNVNALLLGDSALYLCASSFVWGHQETQYFGPGTRLLVL.

The V call is TRBV7-9, the J call TRBJ2-2, with 10 bases fitting TRBD2. The germline CDR1 and CDR2 sequences are SEHNR and FQNEAQ (reference sequence). The CDR3 sequence is 19 residues long. The trim removed 2 bases at V and 5 bases at J, leaving 14 bases unmatched. The CDR3 reads CASSLRQALAGASTGELFF. CDR3 sequence (DNA): TGTGCCAGCAGCTTAAGACAGGCTCTAGCGGGGGCTTCTACCGGGGAGCTGTTTTTT.

This clone was counted a few times. The gene calls are TRBV11-2 and TRBJ1-1; D uncertain. The germline gives CDR1 SGHAT, CDR2 FQNNGV. The V end lost 4 bases, the J end lost 1 base, and 7 bases lay between the germline ends. The CDR3 sequence is 13 residues long. CDR3 sequence: CASSSTENTEAFF. As DNA, the CDR3 is TGTGCCAGCAGCTCTACAGAGAACACTGAAGCTTTCTTT.

This clone has a single count. The CDR3 region has the DNA TGCAGCGCCAAATCCCAGGGTGGTGGGGGCTACACCTTC. As protein: CSAKSQGGGGYTF. This sequence joins TRBV29-1 and TRBJ1-2; possible D gene TRBD1, 5 bases. The CDR3 is 13 residues long. Trimming shortened V by 7 bases and J by 8 bases, and 20 bases separated the two germline ends. Germline-derived CDR1 and CDR2 are SQVTM and ANQGSEA.

The rearrangement joins TRBV19 to TRBJ1-1; D is possibly TRBD1 (5 bases). V gave up 1 base and J gave up 8 bases, with 17 bases separating them. The CDR3 contains 15 residues. CDR1 is LNHDA, CDR2 SQIVND, per germline (reference sequence). CDR3 DNA: TGTGCCAGTAGTATAGTTTATTCCGGGGGGACCGAAGCTTTCTTT. Translated: CASSIVYSGGTEAFF.